Below, 21 T cell receptor beta chains from the same sample are listed, as sequenced in a study of blood T cell repertoires in COVID-19. The assay was immunoSEQ multiplex PCR, and TCRdb's table has in-frame clones only and misses some. The table includes about 150,000 clones, 76% detected once. Sample: peripheral blood. These receptors were obtained from a man in his 60s with acute or convalescent COVID-19.

This clone was seen more than once but under ten times. The genes are TRBV7-2 and TRBJ2-2; no firm D call. The CDR3 runs 13 residues. The V gene lost 1 base and the J gene lost 4 bases, with 4 bases spanning the gap. CDR1 and CDR2 (germline): SGHTA, FQGNSA. Here the CDR3 reads CASSLVSTGELFF. As DNA, the CDR3 is TGTGCCAGCAGCTTAGTATCCACCGGGGAGCTGTTTTTT.

The chain combines TRBV15 with TRBJ2-1; D possibly corresponds to TRBD2 (6 bases). Per the germline V gene, CDR1 is LNHNV and CDR2 is YYDKDF (reference sequence). The CDR3 runs 13 residues. V lost 4 bases and J 8 bases, leaving 12 bases between the germline ends. CDR3 sequence: CATSKTSWDEQFF. The CDR3 nucleotides read TGTGCCACCAGCAAGACTAGTTGGGATGAGCAGTTCTTC.

The CDR3 spells CATSRDLTSGSSYEQYF. The CDR3 bases are TGTGCCACCAGCAGAGATCTTACTAGCGGGAGCTCCTACGAGCAGTACTTC. The V gene is TRBV15, the J gene TRBJ2-7; 11 bases match TRBD2. The CDR3 covers 17 residues. Germline V gene sequence: CDR1 LNHNV, CDR2 YYDKDF (reference sequence). Trimming cost V 0 bases and J 0 bases; bases outside gene matches: 4. Full variable domain (rest looked up from reference TRBV15 and TRBJ2-7): DAMVIQNPRYQVTQFGKPVTLSCSQTLNHNVMYWYQQKSSQAPKLLFHYYDKDFNNEADTPDNFQSRRPNTSFCFLDIRSPGLGDTAMYLCATSRDLTSGSSYEQYFGPGTRLTVT.

The CDR3 loop is CASRVYAGEANEQFF. Here the CDR3 DNA reads TGCGCCAGCCGGGTGTATGCGGGAGAGGCGAATGAGCAGTTCTTC. V usage is TRBV5-1 and J usage is TRBJ2-1; 7 positions match TRBD2. The trim removed 7 bases at V and 7 bases at J, leaving 14 bases unmatched. This CDR3 is 15 amino acids long. CDR1 and CDR2 (germline): SGHRS, YFSETQ.

The V gene is TRBV7-8, the J gene TRBJ1-3, with 7 bases identical to TRBD1. J gave up 0 bases and V 5 bases, and 7 bases lay outside the gene matches. This CDR3 spans 16 amino acids. Germline CDR1 and CDR2: SGHVS and FQNEAQ. CDR3 nucleotide sequence: TGTGCCAGCAGCCAGGGACAGCGGGCCTCTGGAAACACCATATATTTT. Amino acids: CASSQGQRASGNTIYF.

This CDR3 reads CATSEADYNEQFF. The CDR3 DNA follows: TGTGCCACCAGTGAGGCGGATTACAATGAGCAGTTCTTC. This rearrangement joins TRBV24-1 to TRBJ2-1; unclear D gene. There are 13 residues in the CDR3. Germline V lookup: CDR1 KGHDR, CDR2 SFDVKD. V lost 4 bases and J 4 bases, leaving 7 bases between the germline ends.

This clone was counted between two and nine times. DNA for the CDR3: TGCGCCAGCAGCCCAGACTATAGCAATCAGCCCCAGCATTTT. Translated, it gives CASSPDYSNQPQHF. The chain recombines TRBV5-1 with TRBJ1-5, with D uncertain. CDR3 length: 14 residues. Deletions cut 4 bases from V and 0 bases from J, with 8 bases between. CDR1 and CDR2 (germline): SGHRS, YFSETQ.

This rearrangement joins TRBV28 to TRBJ1-1; 9 nucleotides line up with TRBD1. J gave up 9 bases and V 7 bases, and 9 bases lay outside the gene matches. CDR3 length equals 13 residues. In germline, CDR1 is MDHEN, CDR2 SYDVKM. The CDR3 nucleotides are TGTGCCAGCAACCCGGGACAGGGTTGGCAAGCTTTCTTT. It translates to CASNPGQGWQAFF.

This chain links TRBV18 with TRBJ1-2, with a possible D match to TRBD1 (5 bases). The V end lost 3 bases, the J end lost 6 bases, and 23 bases lay between the germline ends. CDR3 length: 17 amino acids. In germline, CDR1 is KGHSH, CDR2 LQKENI. Written as DNA, the CDR3 is TGTGCCAGCTCACCCGCCCAGGGAACAGGACATTCAGATGGCTACACCTTC. Translating it yields CASSPAQGTGHSDGYTF.

The chain has TRBV19 and TRBJ2-7, with D tentatively TRBD1 (6 bases). This CDR3 spans 16 amino acids. The V end was cut by 3 bases, the J end by 3 bases, with 18 bases between. Germline V CDR1 and CDR2: LNHDA, SQIVND (reference sequence). The CDR3: CASSIQGNNRGYEQYF. Here the CDR3 DNA reads TGTGCCAGTAGTATCCAGGGGAACAATAGAGGCTACGAGCAGTACTTC.

The CDR3 here is CATSRIDGSNIQYF. For the CDR3, the DNA is TGTGCCACCAGCCGGATAGACGGGAGTAACATTCAGTACTTC. J is TRBJ2-4 and V is TRBV15, with D possibly TRBD2 on 6 matching bases. The length of the CDR3 is 14 residues. V shed 5 bases and J shed 7 bases, with 15 bases lying between them. Germline CDR1 LNHNV, CDR2 YYDKDF (reference sequence).

This rearrangement joins TRBV6-5 to TRBJ1-2, with TRBD1 as a possible D gene (6 bases). V was shortened by 6 bases and J by 7 bases, with 15 bases between the two germline ends. Germline-derived CDR1 and CDR2 are MNHEY and SVGAGI. This CDR3 has 13 residues. This CDR3 is CASSDWGQGGYTF. Written as DNA, the CDR3 is TGTGCCAGCAGCGATTGGGGACAAGGTGGCTACACCTTC.

This sequence joins TRBV27 and TRBJ2-6; D is perhaps TRBD2 (7 bases). CDR1 is MNHEY, CDR2 SMNVEV, per germline (reference sequence). The CDR3 is made up of 16 amino acids. V was pared by 5 bases and J by 1 base, with 12 bases between. CDR3 nucleotides: TGTGCCAGCAGTGGCGGGGGCTATTCTGGGGCCAACGTCCTGACTTTC. This translates into CASSGGGYSGANVLTF.

This clone came up once. V and J are TRBV6-1 and TRBJ1-6, with 7 bases matching TRBD1. CDR3 length equals 15 residues. Unmatched junction bases numbered 4, after V lost 2 bases and J lost 6 bases. Germline V CDR1 and CDR2: MNHNS, SASEGT. CDR3 protein: CASSERDSFNSPLHF. In nucleotides, the CDR3 is TGTGCCAGCAGTGAAAGGGACAGTTTTAATTCACCCCTCCACTTT.

The chain employs TRBV9 and TRBJ2-7, with D possibly being TRBD2 (5 bases). V was cut by 0 bases and J by 0 bases, with 13 bases left in between. CDR3 size: 16 residues. Per germline, CDR1 SGDLS and CDR2 YYNGEE. In DNA, the CDR3 is TGTGCCAGCAGCGTAGGAAGCGGCGGGCCCTCCTACGAGCAGTACTTC. Amino acids: CASSVGSGGPSYEQYF.

The V and J genes are TRBV7-2 and TRBJ2-7; TRBD2 matches at 9 bases. The junction had 6 bases not matched to a gene; V was cut back by 3 bases and J by 6 bases. This CDR3 has 14 residues. Germline CDR1 reads SGHTA; CDR2 reads FQGNSA. The CDR3 coding sequence is TGTGCCAGCAGCTTCTTAGCGGGAGTATCCGAGCAGTACTTC. It specifies CASSFLAGVSEQYF.

This chain links TRBV15 with TRBJ1-1; TRBD1 aligns across 8 bases. CDR3 length equals 16 residues. With V trimmed by 4 bases and J by 4 bases, 11 bases remained unmatched. Germline-derived CDR1 and CDR2 are LNHNV and YYDKDF (reference sequence). The CDR3 spells CATSTGTGQGRTEAFF. In nucleotides, the CDR3 is TGTGCCACCAGCACCGGGACAGGACAAGGGCGCACTGAAGCTTTCTTT. The whole variable domain, remainder taken from reference TRBV15 and TRBJ1-1, is DAMVIQNPRYQVTQFGKPVTLSCSQTLNHNVMYWYQQKSSQAPKLLFHYYDKDFNNEADTPDNFQSRRPNTSFCFLDIRSPGLGDTAMYLCATSTGTGQGRTEAFFGQGTRLTVV.

V is TRBV18 and J is TRBJ2-1, with unresolved D. V lost 0 bases, J lost 3 bases, and 9 bases lay in between. CDR3 size: 15 residues. Germline V CDR1 and CDR2: KGHSH, LQKENI. The DNA of the CDR3 is TGTGCCAGCTCACCACCGAGCGTCAACTACAATGAGCAGTTCTTC. Translated, it gives CASSPPSVNYNEQFF.

In DNA, the CDR3 is TGTGCCAGCAGTTATGGTGGCAGGGGCAACACTGAAGCTTTCTTT. Its protein product is CASSYGGRGNTEAFF. The chain carries TRBV6-5 and TRBJ1-1, with D perhaps TRBD1 (6 bases). The germline V gene has CDR1 MNHEY and CDR2 SVGAGI. Trimming shortened V by 3 bases and J by 2 bases, and 13 bases separated the two germline ends. This CDR3 contains 15 residues.

Only one count was recorded for this clone. The V call is TRBV5-1, the J call TRBJ2-1; 7 bases are a match to TRBD2. This CDR3 has 16 residues. Germline lookup yields CDR1 SGHRS and CDR2 YFSETQ. Unmatched junction bases numbered 6, after V lost 0 bases and J lost 3 bases. Here the CDR3 DNA reads TGCGCCAGCAGCTTGGGGGTCCTAGCGGACTACAATGAGCAGTTCTTC. This encodes CASSLGVLADYNEQFF. Complete variable domain (other parts from reference TRBV5-1 and TRBJ2-1): KAGVTQTPRYLIKTRGQQVTLSCSPISGHRSVSWYQQTPGQGLQFLFEYFSETQRNKGNFPGRFSGRQFSNSRSEMNVSTLELGDSALYLCASSLGVLADYNEQFFGPGTRLTVL.

By its share, this clone is medium-sized. This sequence joins TRBV5-4 and TRBJ2-7; D unresolved. CDR1 is SGHNT and CDR2 is YYREEE in the germline V gene (reference sequence). This CDR3 comprises 13 residues. The V and J ends lost 5 bases and 2 bases respectively, with 11 bases between them. The CDR3 loop is CASRSRGTYEQYF. CDR3 DNA sequence: TGTGCCAGCAGATCTCGCGGTACCTACGAGCAGTACTTC. The full variable domain, rest sourced from reference TRBV5-4 and TRBJ2-7, is ETGVTQSPTHLIKTRGQQVTLRCSSQSGHNTVSWYQQALGQGPQFIFQYYREEENGRGNFPPRFSGLQFPNYSSELNVNALELDDSALYLCASRSRGTYEQYFGPGTRLTVT.